This T cell receptor (beta chain) was retrieved from a study of lymphopenia after photon versus proton radiotherapy. Clones were read by immunoSEQ multiplex PCR, and TCRdb kept only the in-frame ones, dropping some. The sample gives approximately 62,000 clones, roughly 80% of which show up once; around 1.9% is in the top ten. On this clone itself: Antigen specificity is unknown.

Overall study findings and caveats: Larger post-nadir TCR diversity loss correlated inversely with survival in deceased patients.

Trimming took 3 bases from V and 6 from J; bases not matched to a gene: 9. This CDR3 contains 14 residues. The germline CDR1 and CDR2 sequences are SQVTM and ANQGSEA. The receptor was derived from a man in his 60s with pancreatic cancer. The chain joins TRBV29-1 to TRBJ2-7, with 9 bases matching TRBD1. The specimen was peripheral blood, collected from a patient treated with proton-based radiotherapy. The CDR3: CSVEIQGARGEQYF. CDR3 DNA: TGCAGCGTTGAGATACAGGGGGCCAGGGGCGAGCAGTACTTC.